The rows below give T cell receptor beta chains drawn from one sample of a study of blood T cell repertoires in COVID-19. TCRdb keeps only in-frame clones here, not all; method: immunoSEQ multiplex PCR. The table includes 280,000 or so clones, 90% detected once. The sequencing input was PBMCs or T cells enriched from blood (not recorded which). The receptors here all came from a woman aged 18-35 years with acute COVID-19. CDR3s include the opening cysteine and the closing phenylalanine or tryptophan.

j_gene: TRBJ2-7
v_gene: TRBV21-1
CDR3aa: CASSKVSQGGSYEQYF

j_gene: TRBJ1-1
v_gene: TRBV18
CDR3aa: CASSRDRANTEAFF

j_gene: TRBJ2-7
v_gene: TRBV9
CDR3aa: CASSPGTSRAYEQYF

j_gene: TRBJ1-2
v_gene: TRBV28
CDR3aa: CASSFPQGQGSNYGYTF

j_gene: TRBJ2-5
v_gene: TRBV27
CDR3aa: CASSRLARGSEETQYF

j_gene: TRBJ2-5
v_gene: TRBV5-4
CDR3aa: CASSKYQGNQETQYF

j_gene: TRBJ1-2
v_gene: TRBV27
CDR3aa: CASSLSQDGAGDDYTF

j_gene: TRBJ1-2
v_gene: TRBV18
CDR3aa: CASSPEQDSYGYTF

j_gene: TRBJ1-1
v_gene: TRBV12-3/TRBV12-4
CDR3aa: CASSFQLNTEAFF

j_gene: TRBJ2-1
v_gene: TRBV6-1
CDR3aa: CASSEMRNEQFF

j_gene: TRBJ2-2
v_gene: TRBV5-1
CDR3aa: CASSRQDPNTGELFF

j_gene: TRBJ2-1
v_gene: TRBV20-1
CDR3aa: CSASSIRDSQLSLNEQFF